Below are 5 T cell receptor gamma chains sequenced from a single sample in a study of intestinal T cells in coeliac disease. The TRG library came from 150 to 250 ng of biopsy DNA amplified with LymphoTrack primers. With CATT, TCRdb re-called clones from the multiplex PCR reads. The sample yields about 990 gamma-chain clones, about 43% seen once. About 11 formalin-fixed paraffin-embedded scrolls, each 5 µm thick, supplied each case's genomic DNA. Sequencing was carried out using a duodenal biopsy. The receptors here all came from a human donor with celiac disease.

The chain links TRGV2 to TRGJ1 or TRGJ2. V lost 2 bases and J lost 5; bases outside the gene matches: 15. The CDR3 consists of 16 residues. CDR1 is EGSNGY, CDR2 YDSYNSKV, per germline. CDR3 region: CATWDEKPISNYKKLF. CDR3 nucleotide sequence: TGTGCCACCTGGGACGAAAAACCAATAAGTAATTATAAGAAACTCTTT.

CDR3 sequence: CATWEWVSVADWIKTF. The CDR3, as DNA: TGTGCCACCTGGGAGTGGGTTAGCGTTGCGGATTGGATCAAGACGTTT. This rearrangement joins TRGV8 to TRGJP2. Per the germline V gene, CDR1 is VENAVY and CDR2 is YDSYNSRV. Losses at the gene ends were 4 bases for V and 8 bases for J; bases not matched to a gene: 16. This CDR3 has 16 residues.

This chain connects TRGV2 to TRGJP2. The CDR3 is 15 amino acids. Germline assignment: CDR1 EGSNGY and CDR2 YDSYNSKV. V lost 4 bases to trimming and J lost 5 bases; unmatched junction nucleotides: 10. The CDR3 sequence: CATWEARRSDWIKTF. The CDR3 DNA reads as TGTGCCACCTGGGAGGCTCGTCGGAGTGATTGGATCAAGACGTTT.

This clone has only a few counts. The gene calls are TRGV8 and TRGJ1 or TRGJ2. The V gene's germline CDR1 is VENAVY and CDR2 YDSYNSRV. The CDR3 contains 13 residues. As DNA, the CDR3 is TGTGCACCTGGGATAAGACGGGGGTATAAGAAACTCTTT. Protein sequence: CAPGIRRGYKKLF.

Relative to its sample, this clone is large. The chain combines TRGV9 with TRGJ1 or TRGJ2. CDR3 length: 11 residues. Germline loops: CDR1 GITISATS, CDR2 ISYDGTV (reference sequence). Germline trimming cut 2 bases from V and 7 bases from J; bases unmatched to any gene: 2. The CDR3 here is CALWEDYKKLF. The CDR3 DNA sequence: TGTGCCTTGTGGGAGGACTATAAGAAACTCTTT.